This entry is about one T cell receptor (beta chain). These data come from a study of blood T cell repertoires in COVID-19. Some clones are missing from TCRdb's copy, which holds only in-frame ones; the method was immunoSEQ multiplex PCR. This table holds some 300,000 clones, about nine tenths found once. This CDR3 has 14 residues. Germline V lookup: CDR1 KGHDR, CDR2 SFDVKD. The V and J ends lost 6 bases and 5 bases, in that order; junction bases with no gene match: 5. V and J are TRBV24-1 and TRBJ1-2; TRBD1 agrees at 10 bases. The clonotype originates from a woman aged 25 to 39 with COVID-19, enrolled during active disease. Sequencing was carried out using peripheral blood. As DNA, the CDR3 is TGTGCCACCAGTAAAGGGACAGGGGTGTATGGCTACACCTTC. Its translation: CATSKGTGVYGYTF.